A selection of T cell receptor beta chains follows, all from one sample in a study of T cell responses to AZD1222 COVID-19 vaccine. Method: immunoSEQ multiplex PCR; TCRdb's copy keeps in-frame clones and lacks some. The table shows tens of thousands of clones, with roughly nine tenths occurring only once. The source was peripheral blood, collected on day 0 of AZD1222 vaccination. These receptors came from an adult in good health. The CDR3 runs from the conserved cysteine through the conserved F or W. Fields, in order: V gene, D gene, clone size, J gene, CDR3 protein, CDR3 DNA. A D gene is named only where the DNA matches it firmly. Clone size, where shown, is once, few, many, or a class for clones that have expanded.

>TRBV6-2/TRBV6-3|-|-|TRBJ2-2
CASSYLHNTGELFF
TGTGCCAGCAGTTACCTACACAACACCGGGGAGCTGTTTTTT
>TRBV5-4|-|-|TRBJ1-1
CASSLGQVRTEAFF
TGTGCCAGCAGCTTGGGGCAGGTTCGCACTGAAGCTTTCTTT
>TRBV6-6|-|-|TRBJ1-2
CASSYSGGRSYGYTF
TGTGCCAGCAGTTACTCGGGGGGCCGATCGTATGGCTACACCTTC
>TRBV7-9|TRBD1|-|TRBJ1-2
CASSKDRAYTF
TGTGCCAGCAGTAAAGACAGGGCATACACCTTC
>TRBV5-4|-|-|TRBJ1-5
CASSPGENQPQHF
TGTGCCAGCAGCCCCGGGGAGAATCAGCCCCAGCATTTT
>TRBV2|-|-|TRBJ1-4
CASSALIGNEKLFF
TGTGCCAGCAGTGCTCTGATAGGGAATGAAAAACTGTTTTTT
>TRBV7-8|-|-|TRBJ1-5
CASSSGGRSNQPQHF
TGTGCCAGCAGTTCGGGGGGCCGTAGCAATCAGCCCCAGCATTTT
>TRBV5-8|-|-|TRBJ2-7
CASSLDWDRGEQYF
TGTGCCAGCAGCTTAGACTGGGATCGGGGCGAGCAGTACTTC
>TRBV5-1|-|-|TRBJ1-3
CASSLDTGAGNTIYF
TGCGCCAGCAGCTTGGATACCGGGGCTGGAAACACCATATATTTT
>TRBV6-4|-|-|TRBJ1-2
CASSEMGSGNYGYTF
TGTGCCAGCAGTGAAATGGGTAGCGGAAACTATGGCTACACCTTC
>TRBV7-2|-|-|TRBJ2-7
CASNFGPTYEQYF
TGTGCCAGCAACTTCGGACCTACCTACGAGCAGTACTTC
>TRBV7-3|-|-|TRBJ1-2
CASSPAVNYGYTF
TGTGCCAGCAGCCCTGCAGTTAACTATGGCTACACCTTC
>TRBV7-2|-|-|TRBJ2-2
CASSFSQGGELFF
TGTGCCAGCAGCTTCTCACAGGGCGGGGAGCTGTTTTTT
>TRBV6-2/TRBV6-3|TRBD1|-|TRBJ1-5
CASSYLAGGGGPQHF
TGTGCCAGCAGTTACCTAGCAGGGGGCGGGGGGCCCCAGCATTTT
>TRBV9|-|-|TRBJ1-1
CASSVEPNTEAFF
TGTGCCAGCAGCGTAGAACCCAACACTGAAGCTTTCTTT
>TRBV3-1/TRBV3-2|TRBD1|-|TRBJ1-4
CASSLGQGADEKLFF
TGTGCCAGCAGCTTGGGACAGGGGGCCGATGAAAAACTGTTTTTT
>TRBV9|-|-|TRBJ1-1
CASSPALDTEAFF
TGTGCCAGCAGCCCAGCTTTGGACACTGAAGCTTTCTTT
>TRBV4-3|-|-|TRBJ1-3
CASSQGTVGSGNTIYF
TGCGCCAGCAGCCAAGGCACGGTGGGCTCTGGAAACACCATATATTTT
>TRBV19|-|-|TRBJ1-5
CASRPNNSNQPQHF
TGTGCCAGTAGACCTAACAACAGCAATCAGCCCCAGCATTTT
>TRBV7-9|-|-|TRBJ1-6
CASSRDRFGDSPLHF
TGTGCCAGCAGCCGCGACAGGTTTGGGGATTCACCCCTCCACTTT
>TRBV19|TRBD2|-|TRBJ2-3
CASRRGSTDTQYF
TGTGCCAGTAGGCGGGGGAGCACAGATACGCAGTATTTT
>TRBV10-3|TRBD1|-|TRBJ1-1
CAISGPGGTNTEAFF
TGTGCCATCAGTGGGCCAGGGGGTACGAACACTGAAGCTTTCTTT
>TRBV19|TRBD1|-|TRBJ1-1
CASSLSAGQGAQNTEAFF
TGTGCCAGTAGTTTATCAGCGGGACAGGGGGCCCAGAACACTGAAGCTTTCTTT
>TRBV5-5|-|-|TRBJ2-1
CASSLVVSNEQFF
TGTGCCAGCAGCTTGGTGGTCTCGAATGAGCAGTTCTTC
>TRBV5-1|-|-|TRBJ2-7
CASSLGAGPYEQYF
TGCGCCAGCAGCTTGGGGGCAGGGCCCTACGAGCAGTACTTC
>TRBV29-1|-|-|TRBJ2-4
CSVDLLDKNIQYF
TGCAGCGTTGATCTCTTGGACAAAAACATTCAGTACTTC
>TRBV27|TRBD2|-|TRBJ2-7
CASSRLLAGVVHEQYF
TGTGCCAGCAGCCGTCTACTAGCGGGAGTTGTCCACGAGCAGTACTTC
>TRBV5-1|-|-|TRBJ2-2
CASSTASGELFF
TGCGCCAGCAGCACCGCTAGCGGGGAGCTGTTTTTT
>TRBV7-9|-|once|TRBJ1-4
CASSLGQFNEKLFF
TGTGCCAGCAGCTTAGGACAGTTTAATGAAAAACTGTTTTTT
>TRBV11-3|-|-|TRBJ1-2
CASSLDLAGDHYGYTF
TGTGCCAGCAGCTTAGACCTCGCCGGGGACCACTATGGCTACACCTTC
>TRBV11-3|-|once|TRBJ2-1
CASSLGSDTNYNEQFF
TGTGCCAGCAGCTTAGGTTCGGACACCAACTACAATGAGCAGTTCTTC
>TRBV7-8|TRBD2|-|TRBJ2-1
CASSSTSGGAEEQFF
TGTGCCAGCAGCTCGACTAGCGGGGGGGCAGAGGAGCAGTTCTTC
>TRBV6-6|-|-|TRBJ1-3
CATQNRARGNTIYF
TGTGCCACCCAAAACAGGGCGCGCGGAAACACCATATATTTT
>TRBV11-2|-|-|TRBJ1-2
CASSSVIEGYTF
TGTGCCAGCAGCTCTGTTATAGAAGGCTACACCTTC
>TRBV3-1/TRBV3-2|-|-|TRBJ1-4
CASSSRAMNEKLFF
TGTGCCAGCAGCAGCCGGGCCATGAATGAAAAACTGTTTTTT
>TRBV2|-|-|TRBJ2-7
CASSVEKLIHEQYF
TGTGCCAGCAGTGTCGAGAAGTTGATCCACGAGCAGTACTTC